One T cell receptor beta chain is described in this entry. Its antigen remains unknown. Incorporated into the TCR beta cDNA libraries were unique molecular identifiers, which served to reduce PCR and sequencing biases. TCRdb processed the PCR reads anew with MiXCR; each CDR3 protein has one entry. This sample has 700,000 to 800,000 distinct CDR3 sequences, with 25% to 30% found just once. This record belongs to a study of post-analysis software for immune sequencing data. Study results and caveats: Controls showed lower frequencies than patients for five or six TRBV segments, and TRBV5-6, TRBV5-1 and TRBV20-1 were among these.

The V and J ends lost 5 bases and 3 bases, in that order; junction bases with no gene match: 6. The CDR3 loop spans 14 amino acids. Germline V CDR1 and CDR2: SEHNR, FQNEAQ (reference sequence). This chain connects TRBV7-9 to TRBJ2-7; TRBD1 matches 8 bases. The specimen sequenced was blood. The sequence came from a girl aged 5 to 17 with multiple sclerosis. The DNA for the CDR3 is TGTGCCAGCAGCGTCGACAGGGGAAACTACGAGCAGTACTTC. It encodes CASSVDRGNYEQYF. Together with reference TRBV7-9 and TRBJ2-7, the CDR3 gives the full variable domain: DTGVSQNPRHKITKRGQNVTFRCDPISEHNRLYWYRQTLGQGPEFLTYFQNEAQLEKSRLLSDRFSAERPKGSFSTLEIQRTEQGDSAMYLCASSVDRGNYEQYFGPGTRLTVT.